Sequencing of this T cell receptor (beta chain) was carried out in a study of T cells after yellow fever vaccination (dated by TCRdb to between 2018 and 2020). Broadly, across the study: The SMART-Seq v4 Ultra Low Input RNA kit was used to prepare libraries from fractions with low cell numbers. To track T-cell clones before and after primary and booster YFV17D yellow fever vaccination, bulk TCR alpha and beta repertoires were sequenced longitudinally. Two healthy male donors, one aged 18 to 30 and one aged 30 to 40 years, made up the cohort. Bulk PBMC replicates and cell subsets were isolated from blood drawn at multiple timepoints before and after both primary and secondary immunization.

For sequencing, an Illumina NovaSeq 6000 was employed. TCR cDNA was synthesized by 5'RACE template switching, through which a universal primer site and unique molecular identifiers were introduced. Priming for cDNA synthesis came from both the TCR alpha and TCR beta constant segments. Library amplification involved two PCR steps, and the second step added sample barcodes and sequencing adapters. Sequencing of the libraries was done on either Illumina HiSeq 2500 (2x100 bp) or NovaSeq (2x150 bp). The authors processed their data as follows. MIGEC handled demultiplexing of reads and collapsing into UMI consensus sequences, while MiXCR performed V(D)J alignment. Clonotypes responding to the vaccine were identified with edgeR on replicate PBMC samples, with the criteria of FDR below 0.01 and a log2 fold change above 5 up to day 15. Bulk clonotypes were assigned CD4 or CD8 identity according to which sequenced CD4 or CD8 repertoire held them at higher abundance. TCRdb ran its own pipeline on the public reads, namely fastp trimming at Q25 and MiXCR clone calling, and kept in-frame beta chains. CDR3 protein sequences are deduplicated, and each keeps its most common genes and DNA. It is TCRdb's table, rather than the study itself, that gives the V and J calls and clone size. The sample has nearly 300,000 distinct CDR3 sequences on record, around 10% of them singletons. About 3.7% of the sample rests with the top ten.

The full study reports these points: A small fraction of clonotypes showed up in both the CD4 and CD8 compartments, probably as a result of convergent recombination. FACS-sorted repertoires could contain abundant contaminating clonotypes from the bulk population, so computational filtering was required. Because only a couple of donors were included in the study, the extent to which the findings can be generalized is limited. After the booster, most of the clones that had expanded following primary vaccination were detected again (almost 98% of CD4 and roughly 90% of CD8), which suggests that memory was broadly maintained. The secondary T-cell response was weaker than the primary response but faster, peaking on day 5 instead of day 15.

The sample's treatment or condition label is to be understood as: live attenuated yellow fever vaccine strain. PBMCs were isolated from peripheral blood using a standard Ficoll-Paque protocol. CD4 and CD8 T-cell fractions were isolated with Dynabeads CD4 and CD8 positive selection kits. RNA was extracted with TriZol from bulk PBMCs, CD4 and CD8 fractions, and dextramer-positive and dextramer-negative fractions. CDR1 SGHAT and CDR2 FQNNGV are derived from the germline V gene. The CDR3 runs 11 residues from the cysteine to the phenylalanine. CDR3 DNA is the only sequence kept; it has 33 bases, read in frame from the first base. V gives up 3 bases and J gives up 6 bases, and the segment between their germline ends measures 3 bases. This clonotype was detected ten times or more. Its antigen target is currently unknown. Qualities for individual bases were not recorded, and no much larger clone is one base off.

This receptor chain uses TRBV11-2 and TRBJ2-1, with the D gene not confidently named. The input for sequencing was CD4+ T cells sorted from PBMCs, taken 5 days after the yellow fever booster vaccination. This TCR was recovered from a man in his late teens or twenties who received the YFV17D yellow fever vaccine. The base sequence is TGTGCCAGCAGCTTTTTCAATGAGCAGTTCTTC. Its translation reads: CASSFFNEQFF.